The 26 T cell receptor beta chains given below trace back to one sample, sequenced in a study of T cell changes during pregnancy in multiple sclerosis. The protocol was immunoSEQ multiplex PCR, while the TCRdb copy is restricted to in-frame clones and leaves out a portion. The table records approximately 44,000 clones, 91% of them present only once. Here the sequenced sample was CD4+ T cells from peripheral blood mononuclear cells, taken before pregnancy. The receptors shown here come from a female donor with multiple sclerosis, enrolled in a pregnancy study.

The table lists this clone with a count of one. The rearrangement links TRBV5-4 to TRBJ2-3; TRBD2 matches at 13 bases. Germline lookup yields CDR1 SGHNT and CDR2 YYREEE (reference sequence). CDR3 length: 17 amino acids. V was pared by 2 bases and J by 0 bases, with 3 bases of the junction left unmatched. The CDR3 DNA sequence: TGTGCCAGCAGCTTCCGACTAGCGGGGGGTAGCACAGATACGCAGTATTTT. Protein sequence: CASSFRLAGGSTDTQYF.

The V and J genes are TRBV6-5 and TRBJ1-2; TRBD1 matches at 9 bases. J was trimmed by 4 bases and V by 5 bases; bases with no gene match: 5. The CDR3 is 14 residues long. CDR1 is MNHEY, CDR2 SVGAGI, per germline. The CDR3 spells CASSPPGQGYGYTF. CDR3 sequence (DNA): TGTGCCAGCAGTCCCCCGGGACAGGGCTATGGCTACACCTTC.

CDR3 in DNA: TGCGCCGCAAGGGGTATAGGCTCCTACAATGAGCAGTTCTTC. It translates to CAARGIGSYNEQFF. This rearrangement joins TRBV10-2 to TRBJ2-1, with TRBD1 as a possible D gene (5 bases). Germline CDR1 WSHSY, CDR2 SAAADI. Trimming took off 11 bases at V and 0 bases at J, with 14 bases between the two ends. The CDR3 spans 14 residues.

The chain has TRBV7-8 and TRBJ1-4, with 7 bases lining up with TRBD1. Germline V gene lookup returns CDR1 SGHVS and CDR2 FQNEAQ. The CDR3 runs 15 residues. V shed 5 bases and J 7 bases; nucleotides not matched to a gene: 10. The CDR3 sequence: CASSPRQGLGEKLFF. The CDR3 DNA sequence: TGTGCCAGCAGCCCGAGACAGGGTTTGGGTGAAAAACTGTTTTTT.

About this clone: A read error may produce the germline difference seen at one junction end. The rearrangement joins TRBV7-7 to TRBJ2-1, with TRBD2 identical over 9 bases. Per the germline V gene, CDR1 is SSHAT and CDR2 is FNYEAQ (reference sequence). There are 15 residues in the CDR3. The CDR3 nucleotides read TGTGCTAGCAGCCGCTCAGCGGGGGGTATCAATGAGCAGTTCTTC. The encoded protein is CASSRSAGGINEQFF. Together with reference TRBV7-7 and TRBJ2-1, the CDR3 gives the full variable domain: GAGVSQSPRYKVTKRGQDVTLRCDPISSHATLYWYQQALGQGPEFLTYFNYEAQPDKSGLPSDRFSAERPEGSISTLTIQRTEQRDSAMYRCASSRSAGGINEQFFGPGTRLTVL.

This clone was counted once. The chain recombines TRBV19 with TRBJ2-3; the match to TRBD2 covers 7 bases. Germline V gene data show CDR1 as LNHDA and CDR2 as SQIVND (reference sequence). V trimming: 4 bases; J trimming: 4 bases; junction bases outside the gene matches: 8. The CDR3 extends over 15 amino acids. CDR3 bases: TGTGCCAGTAGTACGGACGGGGGGTGGGCAGATACGCAGTATTTT. Translating gives CASSTDGGWADTQYF.

The V and J genes are TRBV7-9 and TRBJ1-3; D perhaps matches TRBD1 (6 bases). Germline V gives CDR1 SEHNR, CDR2 FQNEAQ (reference sequence). The V end was cut by 1 base, the J end by 6 bases, with 10 bases between. The CDR3 length is 14 residues. CDR3 coding DNA: TGTGCCAGCAGCTTAGATCCAGGGGCAAACACCATATATTTT. This gives the protein CASSLDPGANTIYF. The full variable domain, its missing parts supplied by reference TRBV7-9 and TRBJ1-3, is DTGVSQNPRHKITKRGQNVTFRCDPISEHNRLYWYRQTLGQGPEFLTYFQNEAQLEKSRLLSDRFSAERPKGSFSTLEIQRTEQGDSAMYLCASSLDPGANTIYFGEGSWLTVV.

The chain joins TRBV14 to TRBJ1-2; maybe TRBD1 (5 bases). The germline gives CDR1 SGHDN, CDR2 FVKESK. V shed 4 bases and J shed 2 bases, with 20 bases lying between them. The CDR3 sequence is 17 residues long. The CDR3 spells CASSPRPSYGGNYGYTF. The CDR3 DNA is TGTGCCAGCAGCCCAAGGCCTTCTTACGGGGGGAACTATGGCTACACCTTC.

The chain has TRBV5-6 and TRBJ1-5; 8 bases agree with TRBD1. CDR1 SGHDT and CDR2 YYEEEE come from the germline V gene. Losses at the gene ends were 2 bases for V and 5 bases for J; bases not matched to a gene: 9. The CDR3 is 16 residues long. The CDR3 DNA is TGTGCCAGCAGCTTCGGAACCAGGGGGCGGGATCAGCCCCAGCATTTT. It yields the protein CASSFGTRGRDQPQHF. The variable domain in full, with the rest retrieved from reference TRBV5-6 and TRBJ1-5, is DAGVTQSPTHLIKTRGQQVTLRCSPKSGHDTVSWYQQALGQGPQFIFQYYEEEERQRGNFPDRFSGHQFPNYSSELNVNALLLGDSALYLCASSFGTRGRDQPQHFGDGTRLSIL.

The J gene is TRBJ2-5, the V gene TRBV19; TRBD1 agrees at 7 bases. CDR1 LNHDA and CDR2 SQIVND come from the germline V gene (reference sequence). Trimming cost V 8 bases and J 1 base; bases outside gene matches: 13. This CDR3 contains 16 residues. The CDR3 here is CASRQRMTGRQETQYF. The CDR3 coding sequence is TGTGCCAGTCGCCAGAGGATGACAGGGCGCCAAGAGACCCAGTACTTC.

The rearrangement links TRBV7-2 to TRBJ2-3, with D possibly being TRBD2 (5 bases). Between the trimmed V and J ends, which lost 5 bases and 10 bases, there was a span of 16 bases. The CDR3 is 13 residues long. Per germline, CDR1 SGHTA and CDR2 FQGNSA. The CDR3 loop reads CASSTPEGAAQYF. The CDR3 bases are TGTGCCAGCAGCACCCCAGAGGGCGCCGCGCAGTATTTT.

The rearrangement joins TRBV5-4 to TRBJ2-3; TRBD2 matches 8 bases. The CDR3 is 14 amino acids. Trimming at V came to 4 bases and at J to 4 bases, leaving 5 bases not matched to a gene. Germline assignment: CDR1 SGHNT and CDR2 YYREEE (reference sequence). The CDR3 reads CASSPGGVADTQYF. The CDR3, as DNA: TGTGCCAGCAGCCCCGGGGGGGTGGCAGATACGCAGTATTTT.

The rearrangement uses TRBV11-1 and TRBJ1-6, with 8 bases identical to TRBD1. The CDR3 sequence is 15 residues long. Trimming cost V 7 bases and J 9 bases; bases outside gene matches: 11. Germline V gives CDR1 SGHAT, CDR2 FQDESV (reference sequence). CDR3: CASNQGQGRVSPLHF. The CDR3 DNA reads as TGTGCCAGCAACCAAGGACAGGGACGGGTTTCACCCCTCCACTTT.

The rearrangement joins TRBV27 to TRBJ1-5; TRBD1 agrees at 11 bases. The CDR3 has 16 residues. V gave up 2 bases and J gave up 7 bases; unmatched junction bases: 7. Germline CDR1 MNHEY, CDR2 SMNVEV (reference sequence). The CDR3 sequence is CASSLRAGQGVQPQHF. Here the CDR3 DNA reads TGTGCCAGCAGTTTAAGAGCGGGACAGGGGGTCCAGCCCCAGCATTTT.

J is TRBJ1-5 and V is TRBV23-1, with 8 positions matching TRBD1. TRBV23-1 is an ORF; its function is uncertain. With V trimmed by 6 bases and J by 0 bases, 10 bases remained unmatched. The CDR3 sequence is 17 residues long. DNA of the CDR3: TGCGCCAGCAGGCTGCAGGACAGGGAAAATAGCAATCAGCCCCAGCATTTT. Its translation is CASRLQDRENSNQPQHF.

This chain connects TRBV6-4 to TRBJ1-6, with a weak D call TRBD1 (6 bases). Germline CDR1 reads MRHNA; CDR2 reads SNTAGT. The CDR3 length is 14 residues. Trimming removed 2 bases from V and 10 bases from J, with 12 bases in between. The CDR3 bases are TGTGCCAGCAGTGACGGGATCAGGGGATCACCCCTCCACTTT. It specifies CASSDGIRGSPLHF.

The V and J genes are TRBV7-8 and TRBJ2-5, with 7 bases matching TRBD1. V lost 5 bases and J lost 5; bases outside the gene matches: 11. CDR3 length: 15 residues. Looked up from germline, CDR1 is SGHVS and CDR2 is FQNEAQ. CDR3 residues: CASSPYERGRETQYF. CDR3 nucleotides: TGTGCCAGCAGCCCTTATGAGAGGGGGCGGGAGACCCAGTACTTC.

The V call is TRBV2, the J call TRBJ2-1; TRBD2 matches 13 bases. V was clipped by 7 bases and J by 0 bases; unmatched bases: 6. The germline V gene has CDR1 SNHLY and CDR2 FYNNEI. This CDR3 has 17 residues. The CDR3 nucleotides are TGTGCCAGCAATGGAGGACTAGCGGGGGCCTCCTACAATGAGCAGTTCTTC. This translates into CASNGGLAGASYNEQFF. Full variable domain (outside the CDR3, taken from reference TRBV2 and TRBJ2-1): EPEVTQTPSHQVTQMGQEVILRCVPISNHLYFYWYRQILGQKVEFLVSFYNNEISEKSEIFDDQFSVERPDGSNFTLKIRSTKLEDSAMYFCASNGGLAGASYNEQFFGPGTRLTVL.

This sequence joins TRBV2 and TRBJ1-3; D remains ambiguous. The CDR3 runs to 13 residues. The germline gives CDR1 SNHLY, CDR2 FYNNEI. Between the trimmed V and J ends, which lost 7 bases and 2 bases, there was a span of 9 bases. CDR3 region: CASMGIPGNTIYF. The DNA for the CDR3 is TGTGCCAGCATGGGCATTCCTGGAAACACCATATATTTT.

This chain links TRBV6-5 with TRBJ2-3; D perhaps matches TRBD2 (5 bases). Germline V lookup: CDR1 MNHEY, CDR2 SVGAGI. The CDR3 runs 15 residues. Between the trimmed V and J ends, which lost 7 bases and 0 bases, there was a span of 14 bases. The CDR3 nucleotides are TGTGCCAGCACCTCGAACCCGGGGAGCACAGATACGCAGTATTTT. Amino acids: CASTSNPGSTDTQYF.

This chain joins TRBV5-6 and TRBJ2-7; 7 positions match TRBD2. The CDR3 extends over 11 amino acids. J was trimmed by 12 bases and V by 3 bases; bases with no gene match: 6. Germline V gene sequence: CDR1 SGHDT, CDR2 YYEEEE. The chain's CDR3 is CASSSRGVRYF. In DNA form, the CDR3 reads TGTGCCAGCAGCTCCCGGGGGGTTAGGTACTTC.

J is TRBJ2-3 and V is TRBV7-3; 11 nucleotides agree with TRBD2. Per germline, CDR1 SGHTA and CDR2 FQGTGA. V lost 1 base to trimming and J lost 2 bases; unmatched junction nucleotides: 8. The CDR3 loop spans 18 amino acids. The CDR3 here is CASSLKRRLAGLTDTQYF. CDR3 bases: TGTGCCAGCAGCTTAAAAAGGCGACTAGCGGGGCTCACAGATACGCAGTATTTT. Full variable domain (outside the CDR3, taken from reference TRBV7-3 and TRBJ2-3): GAGVSQTPSNKVTEKGKYVELRCDPISGHTALYWYRQSLGQGPEFLIYFQGTGAADDSGLPNDRFFAVRPEGSVSTLKIQRTERGDSAVYLCASSLKRRLAGLTDTQYFGPGTRLTVL.

This clone ranks as medium-sized. The chain carries TRBV5-4 and TRBJ1-1; D is unresolved. From germline, CDR1 is SGHNT and CDR2 YYREEE (reference sequence). The CDR3 consists of 15 residues. V was cut by 0 bases and J by 0 bases, with 9 bases left in between. DNA for the CDR3: TGTGCCAGCAGCTTGGAAGTGAGCCTGAACACTGAAGCTTTCTTT. This gives the protein CASSLEVSLNTEAFF.

This chain links TRBV29-1 with TRBJ1-2; unclear D gene. Germline CDR1 and CDR2: SQVTM and ANQGSEA. Trimming pared 5 bases from V and 4 bases from J, leaving 11 bases between. The CDR3 consists of 12 residues. The CDR3 loop is CSVLRTGYGYTF. CDR3 DNA sequence: TGCAGCGTTTTACGGACTGGCTATGGCTACACCTTC. Based on the CDR3 plus reference TRBV29-1 and TRBJ1-2, the full variable domain is SAVISQKPSRDICQRGTSLTIQCQVDSQVTMMFWYRQQPGQSLTLIATANQGSEATYESGFVIDKFPISRPNLTFSTLTVSNMSPEDSSIYLCSVLRTGYGYTFGSGTRLTVV.

The V and J genes are TRBV15 and TRBJ2-1; D possibly corresponds to TRBD1 (5 bases). CDR3 length: 15 amino acids. Germline-derived CDR1 and CDR2 are LNHNV and YYDKDF (reference sequence). Trimming took off 4 bases at V and 4 bases at J, with 14 bases between the two ends. CDR3 in amino acids: CATSTRRQLYNEQFF. CDR3 nucleotide sequence: TGTGCCACCAGCACTAGAAGACAGTTGTACAATGAGCAGTTCTTC. Filled out from reference TRBV15 and TRBJ2-1, the complete variable domain reads DAMVIQNPRYQVTQFGKPVTLSCSQTLNHNVMYWYQQKSSQAPKLLFHYYDKDFNNEADTPDNFQSRRPNTSFCFLDIRSPGLGDTAMYLCATSTRRQLYNEQFFGPGTRLTVL.

The chain has TRBV29-1 and TRBJ1-2, with TRBD1 identical over 8 bases. The CDR3 is made up of 14 amino acids. The junction had 10 bases not matched to a gene; V was cut back by 4 bases and J by 6 bases. CDR1 and CDR2 from the germline V gene are SQVTM and ANQGSEA. The chain's CDR3 is CSVASGQGLHGYTF. CDR3 bases: TGCAGCGTTGCTTCTGGACAGGGATTGCATGGCTACACCTTC.